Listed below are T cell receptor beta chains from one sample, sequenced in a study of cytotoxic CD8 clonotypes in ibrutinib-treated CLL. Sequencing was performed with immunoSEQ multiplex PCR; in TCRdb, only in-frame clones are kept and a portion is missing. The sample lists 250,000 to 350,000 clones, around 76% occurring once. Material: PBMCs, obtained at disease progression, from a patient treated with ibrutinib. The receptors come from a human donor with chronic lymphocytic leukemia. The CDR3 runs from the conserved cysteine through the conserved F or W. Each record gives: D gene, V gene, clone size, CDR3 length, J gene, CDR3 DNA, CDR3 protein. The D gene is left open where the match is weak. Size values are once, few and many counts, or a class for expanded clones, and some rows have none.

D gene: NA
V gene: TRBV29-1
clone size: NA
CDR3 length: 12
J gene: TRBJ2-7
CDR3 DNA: TGCAGCGTTGATGGAGGGTTCGACGAGCAGTACTTC
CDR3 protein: CSVDGGFDEQYF

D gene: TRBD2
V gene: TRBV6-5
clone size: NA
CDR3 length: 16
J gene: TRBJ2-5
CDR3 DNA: TGTGCCAGCAGTTCCCCGGGACTAGCGGGGGGAGAGACCCAGTACTTC
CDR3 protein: CASSSPGLAGGETQYF

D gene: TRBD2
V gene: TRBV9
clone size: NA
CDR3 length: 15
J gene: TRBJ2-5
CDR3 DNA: TGTGCCAGCAGCGTATTCGGAGGCGGGAGTGAGACCCAGTACTTC
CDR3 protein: CASSVFGGGSETQYF

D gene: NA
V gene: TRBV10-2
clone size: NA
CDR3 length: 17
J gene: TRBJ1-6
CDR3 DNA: TGCGCCAGCAGTGAGCTCAGCCCGAGCTCCTATAATTCACCCCTCCACTTT
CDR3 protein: CASSELSPSSYNSPLHF

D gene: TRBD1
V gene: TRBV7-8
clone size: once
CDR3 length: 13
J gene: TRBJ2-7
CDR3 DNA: TGTGCCAGCAGCTCAGGGGGTTGGTACGAGCAGTACTTC
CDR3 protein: CASSSGGWYEQYF

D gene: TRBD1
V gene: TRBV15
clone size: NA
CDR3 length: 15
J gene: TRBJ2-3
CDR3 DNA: TGTGCCACCAGCAGAGCCCCCAGGGGGCCAGATACGCAGTATTTT
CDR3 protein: CATSRAPRGPDTQYF

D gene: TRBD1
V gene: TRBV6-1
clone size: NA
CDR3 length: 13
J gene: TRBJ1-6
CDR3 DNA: TGTGCCAGCAGTGAGGGCAGGGGGTCACCCCTCCACTTT
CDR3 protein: CASSEGRGSPLHF

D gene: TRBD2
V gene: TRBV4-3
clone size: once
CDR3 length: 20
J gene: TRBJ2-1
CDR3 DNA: TGCGCCAGCAGCCAAGCCCTCCCCGGTTGGGCTAGCGGGAGGGGGAATGAGCAGTTCTTC
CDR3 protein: CASSQALPGWASGRGNEQFF

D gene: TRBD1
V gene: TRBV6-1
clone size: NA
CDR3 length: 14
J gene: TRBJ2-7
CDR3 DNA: TGTGCCAGCAAATCCGGGACAGGGGGTTACGAGCAGTACTTC
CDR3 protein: CASKSGTGGYEQYF

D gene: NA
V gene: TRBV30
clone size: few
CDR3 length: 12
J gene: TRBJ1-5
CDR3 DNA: TGTGCCTGGAGGCAGGCCAATCAGCCCCAGCATTTT
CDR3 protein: CAWRQANQPQHF

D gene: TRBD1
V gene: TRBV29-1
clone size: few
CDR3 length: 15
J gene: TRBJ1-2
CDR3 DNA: TGCAGCGTTGATGCAGGCCAGGGGGCATACTATGGCTACACCTTC
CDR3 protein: CSVDAGQGAYYGYTF

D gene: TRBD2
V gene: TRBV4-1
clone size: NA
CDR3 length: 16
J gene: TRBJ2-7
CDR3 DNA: TGCGCCAGCAGCCAGGAAACACTAGCGGGAGGGCGCGAGCAGTACTTC
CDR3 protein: CASSQETLAGGREQYF

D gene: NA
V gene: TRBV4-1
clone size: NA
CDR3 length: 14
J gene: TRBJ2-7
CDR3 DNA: TGCGCCAGCAGCCCCTTTAGGGGCCCCTACGAGCAGTACTTC
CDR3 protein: CASSPFRGPYEQYF

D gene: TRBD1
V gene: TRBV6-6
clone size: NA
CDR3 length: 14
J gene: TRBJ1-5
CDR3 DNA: TGTGCCAGCAGTTACGGGACAGCAGATCAGCCCCAGCATTTT
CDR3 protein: CASSYGTADQPQHF

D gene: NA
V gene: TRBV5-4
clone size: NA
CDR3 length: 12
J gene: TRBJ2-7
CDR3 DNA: TGTGCCAGCAGCTTGGTAGGGTTAGAGCAGTACTTC
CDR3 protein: CASSLVGLEQYF

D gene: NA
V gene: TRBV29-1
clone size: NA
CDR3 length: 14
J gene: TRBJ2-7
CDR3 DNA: TGCAGCGCTACTCATAGACAGGTTGTCGGCGAGCAGTACTTC
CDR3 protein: CSATHRQVVGEQYF

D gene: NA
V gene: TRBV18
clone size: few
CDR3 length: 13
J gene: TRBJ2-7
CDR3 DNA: TGTGCCAGCTCACCCGGGGGCAGGGACGAGCAGTACTTC
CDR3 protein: CASSPGGRDEQYF

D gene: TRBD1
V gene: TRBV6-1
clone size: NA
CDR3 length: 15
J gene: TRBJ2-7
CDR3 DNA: TGTGCCAGCAGTGAAATACCGGGACAGCCCTACGAGCAGTACTTC
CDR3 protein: CASSEIPGQPYEQYF

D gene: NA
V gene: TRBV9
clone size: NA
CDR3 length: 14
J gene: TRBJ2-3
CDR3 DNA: TGTGCCAGCAGCGTACGAAGCGCCACAGATACGCAGTATTTT
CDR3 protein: CASSVRSATDTQYF

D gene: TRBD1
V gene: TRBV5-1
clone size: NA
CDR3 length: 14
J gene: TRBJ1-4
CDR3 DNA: TGCGCCAGCAGTTTGGACAGGCCGAATGAAAAACTGTTTTTT
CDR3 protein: CASSLDRPNEKLFF

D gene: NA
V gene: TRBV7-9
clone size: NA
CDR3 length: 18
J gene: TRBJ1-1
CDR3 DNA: TGTGCCAGCAGCTTACCACCGCCTCACATGGCCCGGGGGGCTGAAGCTTTCTTT
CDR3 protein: CASSLPPPHMARGAEAFF

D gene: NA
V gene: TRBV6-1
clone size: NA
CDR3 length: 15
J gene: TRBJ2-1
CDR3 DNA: TGTGCCAGCAGGGTCGATCAGAGCTCCTACAATGAGCAGTTCTTC
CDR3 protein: CASRVDQSSYNEQFF

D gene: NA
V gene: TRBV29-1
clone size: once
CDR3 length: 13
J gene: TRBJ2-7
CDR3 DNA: TGCAGCGTTATGGGCGGACCGACCTACGAGCAGTACTTC
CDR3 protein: CSVMGGPTYEQYF

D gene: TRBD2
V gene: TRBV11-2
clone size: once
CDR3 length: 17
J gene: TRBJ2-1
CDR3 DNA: TGTGCCAGCAGATATAGCGGGAGGGCGGATGGTTACAATGAGCAGTTCTTC
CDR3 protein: CASRYSGRADGYNEQFF

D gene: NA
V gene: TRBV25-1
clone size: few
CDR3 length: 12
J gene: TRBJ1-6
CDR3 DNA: TGTGCCAGCACCCCCGGCGGGACACCCCTCCACTTT
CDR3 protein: CASTPGGTPLHF

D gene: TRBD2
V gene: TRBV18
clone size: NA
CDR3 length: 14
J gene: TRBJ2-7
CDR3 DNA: TGTGCCAGCTCACCGGGACTAGCAGTCTACGAGCAGTACTTC
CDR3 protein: CASSPGLAVYEQYF

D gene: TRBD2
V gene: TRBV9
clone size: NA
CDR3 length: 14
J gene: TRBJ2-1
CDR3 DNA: TGTGCCAGCAGCGAGACTAGCGGGGGGGCTGAGCAGTTCTTC
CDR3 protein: CASSETSGGAEQFF

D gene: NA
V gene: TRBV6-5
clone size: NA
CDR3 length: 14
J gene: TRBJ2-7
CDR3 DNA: TGTGCCAGCAGTTACCGGCCGGGCCCCTACGAGCAGTACTTC
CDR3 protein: CASSYRPGPYEQYF

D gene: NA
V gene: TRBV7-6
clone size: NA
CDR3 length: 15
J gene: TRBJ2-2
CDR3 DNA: TGTGCCAGCAGCTCAATTCCGGGGGCCAGTGGGGAGCTGTTTTTT
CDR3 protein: CASSSIPGASGELFF

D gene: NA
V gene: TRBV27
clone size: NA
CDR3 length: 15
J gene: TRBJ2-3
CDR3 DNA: TGTGCCAGCAGTTTACCGGGCCTGGGGACAGATACGCAGTATTTT
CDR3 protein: CASSLPGLGTDTQYF

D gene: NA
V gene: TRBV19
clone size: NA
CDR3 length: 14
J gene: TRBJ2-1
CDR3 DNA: TGTGCCAGTAGTATAAAACTGGGGGTGGATGAGCAGTTCTTC
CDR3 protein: CASSIKLGVDEQFF

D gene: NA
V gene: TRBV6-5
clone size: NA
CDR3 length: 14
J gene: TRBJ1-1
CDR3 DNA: TGTGCCAGCAGTTACTCCTGGGGGGGCACTGAAGCTTTCTTT
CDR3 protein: CASSYSWGGTEAFF

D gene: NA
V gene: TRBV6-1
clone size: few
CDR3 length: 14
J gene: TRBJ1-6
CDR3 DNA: TGTGCCAGCACTCGGACAGAAGCTAATTCACCCCTCCACTTT
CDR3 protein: CASTRTEANSPLHF

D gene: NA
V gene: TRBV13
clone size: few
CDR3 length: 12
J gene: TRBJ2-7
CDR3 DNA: TGTGCCAGCAGCTTAGGCACCTCCGAGCAGTACTTC
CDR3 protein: CASSLGTSEQYF

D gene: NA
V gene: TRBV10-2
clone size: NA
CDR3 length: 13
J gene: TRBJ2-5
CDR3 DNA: TGCGCCAGCAGAAAGACAGGACAAGAGACCCAGTACTTC
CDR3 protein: CASRKTGQETQYF

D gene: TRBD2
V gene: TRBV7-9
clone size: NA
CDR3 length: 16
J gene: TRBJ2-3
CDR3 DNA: TGTGCCAGCAGCTTAGGCGGGACTACAGGCACAGATACGCAGTATTTT
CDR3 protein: CASSLGGTTGTDTQYF

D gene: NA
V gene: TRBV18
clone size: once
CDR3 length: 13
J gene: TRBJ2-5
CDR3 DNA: TGTGCCAGCTCTCCGGGGATAGAGGAGACCCAGTACTTC
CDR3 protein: CASSPGIEETQYF

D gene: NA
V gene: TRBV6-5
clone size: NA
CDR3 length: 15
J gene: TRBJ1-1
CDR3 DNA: TGTGCCAGCAGTTCGGACAGCGTTGGAAGAGGTGAAGCTTTCTTT
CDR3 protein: CASSSDSVGRGEAFF

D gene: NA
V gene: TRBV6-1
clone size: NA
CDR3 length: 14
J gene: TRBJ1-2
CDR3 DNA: TGTGCCAGCAGGTGGACAGCCCTTGGGGGGGGCTACACCTTC
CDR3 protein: CASRWTALGGGYTF

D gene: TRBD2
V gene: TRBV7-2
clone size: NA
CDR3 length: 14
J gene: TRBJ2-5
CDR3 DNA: TGTGCCAGCAGTCAAGGACTAGCCTGGGAGACCCAGTACTTC
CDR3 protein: CASSQGLAWETQYF

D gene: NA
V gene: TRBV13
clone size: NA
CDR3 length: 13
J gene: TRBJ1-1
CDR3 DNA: TGTGCCAGCAGCTCGGACGGGAACACTGAAGCTTTCTTT
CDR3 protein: CASSSDGNTEAFF

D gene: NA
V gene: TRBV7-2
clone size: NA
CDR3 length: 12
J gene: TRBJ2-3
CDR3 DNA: TGTGCCAGCAGCTTAGCCGCAGATACGCAGTATTTT
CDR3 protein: CASSLAADTQYF

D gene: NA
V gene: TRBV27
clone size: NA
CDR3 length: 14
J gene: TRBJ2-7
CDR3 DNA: TGTGCCAGCAGCCCTACCGCGACAGTCTACGAGCAGTACTTC
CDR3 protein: CASSPTATVYEQYF

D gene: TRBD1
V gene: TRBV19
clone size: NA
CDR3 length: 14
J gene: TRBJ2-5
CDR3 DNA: TGTGCCAGTAAACTGGACAGGGGACAAGAGACCCAGTACTTC
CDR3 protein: CASKLDRGQETQYF

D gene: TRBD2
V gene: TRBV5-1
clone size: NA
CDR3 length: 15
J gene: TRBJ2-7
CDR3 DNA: TGCGCCAGCAGCTCTAGCGGGCTCCTCTCCTACGAGCAGTACTTC
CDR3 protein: CASSSSGLLSYEQYF

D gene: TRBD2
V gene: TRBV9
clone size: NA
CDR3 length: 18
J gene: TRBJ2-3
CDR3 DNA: TGTGCCAGCAGCGCACGCCTGGCGGGGGGACTAGACACAGATACGCAGTATTTT
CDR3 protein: CASSARLAGGLDTDTQYF

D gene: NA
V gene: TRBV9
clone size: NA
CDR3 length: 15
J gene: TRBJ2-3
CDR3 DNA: TGTGCCAGCAGCTGGGGGTGGCGGGGCACAGATACGCAGTATTTT
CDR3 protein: CASSWGWRGTDTQYF

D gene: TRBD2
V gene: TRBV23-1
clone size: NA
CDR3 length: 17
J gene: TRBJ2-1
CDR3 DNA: TGCGCCAGCAGTCAATCCGGACTAGCGCCTGATAACAATGAGCAGTTCTTC
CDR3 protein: CASSQSGLAPDNNEQFF

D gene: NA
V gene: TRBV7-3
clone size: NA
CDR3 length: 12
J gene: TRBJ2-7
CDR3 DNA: TGTGCCAGCAGCCCGGACGGCTACGAGCAGTACTTC
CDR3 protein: CASSPDGYEQYF

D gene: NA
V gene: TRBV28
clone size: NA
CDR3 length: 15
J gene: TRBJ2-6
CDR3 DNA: TGTGCCAGCAGTTTATGGGGGGCAGGGGCCAACGTCCTGACTTTC
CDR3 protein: CASSLWGAGANVLTF

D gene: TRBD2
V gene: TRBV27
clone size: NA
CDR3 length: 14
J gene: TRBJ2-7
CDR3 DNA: TGTGCCAGCAGACTAGCGGAGGTTTCCTACGAGCAGTACTTC
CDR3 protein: CASRLAEVSYEQYF

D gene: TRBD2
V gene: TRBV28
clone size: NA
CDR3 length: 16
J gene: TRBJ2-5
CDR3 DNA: TGTGCCAGCAGCAGTAGGAGGGAGGGCCTTAAAGAGACCCAGTACTTC
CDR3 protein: CASSSRREGLKETQYF

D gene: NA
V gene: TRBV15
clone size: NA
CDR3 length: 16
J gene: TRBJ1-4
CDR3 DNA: TGTGCCACCAGCAGAGTCCCACAGCCAACTAATGAAAAACTGTTTTTT
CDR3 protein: CATSRVPQPTNEKLFF

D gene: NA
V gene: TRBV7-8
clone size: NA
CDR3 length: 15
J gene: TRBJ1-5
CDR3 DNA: TGTGCCAGCAGCTTAAGGACGGATAGCAATCAGCCCCAGCATTTT
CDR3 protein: CASSLRTDSNQPQHF

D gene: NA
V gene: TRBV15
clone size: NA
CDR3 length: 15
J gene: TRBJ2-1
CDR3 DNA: TGTGCCACCAGCAGAGGCGGGACTCGCTCTTATGAGCAGTTCTTC
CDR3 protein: CATSRGGTRSYEQFF

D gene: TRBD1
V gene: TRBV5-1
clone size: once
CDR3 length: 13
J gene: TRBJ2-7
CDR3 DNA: TGCGCCAGCAGCTTAGACAGGGGCGACGAGCAGTACTTC
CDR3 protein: CASSLDRGDEQYF

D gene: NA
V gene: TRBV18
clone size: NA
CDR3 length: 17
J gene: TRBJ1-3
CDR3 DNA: TGTGCCAGCTCACCACCCAAGTTGGTACTCTCTGGAAACACCATATATTTT
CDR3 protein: CASSPPKLVLSGNTIYF

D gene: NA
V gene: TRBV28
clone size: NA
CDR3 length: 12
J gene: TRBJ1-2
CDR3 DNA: TGTGCCAGCAGCCTTTCTAGGGATGGCTACACCTTC
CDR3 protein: CASSLSRDGYTF